This TCR beta chain was recovered during a study of shared T cell receptors in the human thymus. The CDR3 length is 11 residues. V was cut by 2 bases and J by 7 bases, with 8 bases left in between. CDR1 and CDR2 from the germline V gene are GTSNPN and SVGIG (reference sequence). Only in-frame clones appear in the TCRdb table, and some are missing; sequencing was by immunoSEQ multiplex PCR. The table has hundreds of thousands of clones, about 84% seen once; the top ten hold about 0.012%. The sample was also reused in another study, on human thymus T cells.

Sequencing was performed on thymocytes. This chain connects TRBV30 to TRBJ1-2; D ambiguous. The source is a boy younger than two with a congenital heart defect. Written as DNA, the CDR3 is TGTGCCTGGAGTTTCCTTTCTGGCTACACCTTC. Its translation is CAWSFLSGYTF.